A selection of T cell receptor beta chains follows, all from one sample in a study of blood T cells in healthy people across ages. TCRdb called the 5' RACE reads again in MiXCR, with one record for every CDR3 protein. The table lists 850,000 to 1,000,000 distinct CDR3 sequences, around 49% of them singletons. Sequenced: blood. These receptors all come from a man in his thirties or forties in good health. CDR3s include the opening cysteine and the closing phenylalanine or tryptophan. A D gene is named only where the DNA matches it firmly. Clone size appears in some rows only: once, few, many, or a class for an expanded clone.

clone_size,v_call,d_call,j_call,cdr3_aa,cdr3_nt
once,TRBV20-1,.,TRBJ2-5,CSANWGETQYF,TGCAGTGCAAACTGGGGGGAGACCCAGTACTTC
.,TRBV20-1,.,TRBJ1-2,CSAREGVVGTNYGYTF,TGCAGTGCTAGAGAAGGGGTAGTGGGAACTAACTATGGCTACACCTTC
.,TRBV4-3,TRBD2,TRBJ2-1,CASSQEASGGLYNEQFF,TGCGCCAGCAGCCAAGAGGCTAGCGGGGGCCTCTACAATGAGCAGTTCTTC
.,TRBV11-2,TRBD2,TRBJ2-5,CASSLKAGGLETQYF,TGTGCCAGCAGCCTGAAGGCGGGGGGACTAGAGACCCAGTACTTC
.,TRBV30,.,TRBJ1-6,CAWTDGGIINSPLHF,TGTGCCTGGACTGACGGGGGAATTATCAATTCACCCCTCCACTTT
.,TRBV7-9,TRBD1,TRBJ2-3,CASSLDRTGLGTDTQYF,TGTGCCAGCAGCTTAGACAGGACAGGGCTGGGCACAGATACGCAGTATTTT
.,TRBV20-1,.,TRBJ1-2,CSARDQSGDGYTF,TGCAGTGCTAGAGATCAGTCAGGGGATGGCTACACCTTC
.,TRBV6-1,TRBD2,TRBJ2-2,CASSEQGLVAGELFF,TGTGCCAGCAGTGAACAAGGACTAGTAGCCGGGGAGCTGTTTTTT
.,TRBV4-2,.,TRBJ1-5,CASSQERGDTNQPQHF,TGTGCCAGCAGCCAAGAAAGGGGGGACACCAATCAGCCCCAGCATTTT
once,TRBV6-2/TRBV6-3,.,TRBJ2-1,CASSYSKRRFYNEQFF,TGTGCCAGCAGTTACTCGAAGAGGAGATTCTACAATGAGCAGTTCTTC
.,TRBV7-2,.,TRBJ2-7,CASSPQVSSYEQYF,TGTGCCAGCAGCCCTCAGGTTTCCTCCTACGAGCAGTACTTC
few,TRBV5-6,TRBD2,TRBJ2-1,CASSQRLAGGGSEQFF,TGTGCCAGCAGCCAGAGACTAGCGGGGGGGGGTAGTGAGCAGTTCTTC
few,TRBV28,TRBD2,TRBJ2-5,CASSRPPGLAGKETQYF,TGTGCCAGCAGTAGACCCCCGGGACTAGCGGGGAAAGAGACCCAGTACTTC
.,TRBV29-1,.,TRBJ2-7,CSVVLGPNSYEQYF,TGCAGCGTTGTGCTGGGGCCGAACTCCTACGAGCAGTACTTC
.,TRBV9,.,TRBJ2-7,CASSVAWGRGSSDEQYF,TGTGCCAGCAGCGTAGCCTGGGGACGGGGGAGTTCCGACGAGCAGTACTTC
few,TRBV7-2,.,TRBJ2-1,CASSLGVTGTEQFF,TGTGCCAGCAGCTTAGGAGTGACAGGCACTGAGCAGTTCTTC
.,TRBV7-3,.,TRBJ2-3,CASSWRGGGEDTQYF,TGTGCCAGCAGCTGGAGGGGGGGCGGGGAAGATACGCAGTATTTT
.,TRBV7-3,.,TRBJ1-5,CASSGHRESNQPQHF,TGTGCCAGCAGCGGACACAGGGAAAGCAATCAGCCCCAGCATTTT
.,TRBV10-3,.,TRBJ1-5,CAISVDGNQPQHF,TGTGCCATCAGTGTCGACGGGAATCAGCCCCAGCATTTT
few,TRBV12-3/TRBV12-4,.,TRBJ2-7,CASSFFGTRQIPGEQYF,TGTGCCAGCAGTTTCTTCGGGACAAGACAGATCCCGGGGGAGCAGTACTTC
few,TRBV4-1,TRBD1,TRBJ2-3,CASSQDLFGTGSTDTQYF,TGCGCCAGCAGCCAAGACCTGTTCGGGACAGGGAGCACAGATACGCAGTATTTT
few,TRBV2,.,TRBJ2-7,CASSGVASEQYF,TGTGCCAGCAGTGGAGTAGCGTCCGAGCAGTACTTC
.,TRBV6-5,.,TRBJ2-1,CASSQGRLSSYNEQFF,TGTGCCAGCAGTCAGGGACGCCTGAGCTCCTACAATGAGCAGTTCTTC
.,TRBV7-2,.,TRBJ2-5,CASSLVGTQYF,TGTGCCAGCAGCTTAGTTGGGACCCAGTACTTC
.,TRBV29-1,.,TRBJ2-7,CSVEDDSYEQYF,TGCAGCGTTGAAGATGACAGCTACGAGCAGTACTTC
few,TRBV4-3,.,TRBJ1-6,CASSQDRANSPLHF,TGCGCCAGCAGCCAAGATAGGGCTAATTCACCCCTCCACTTT
.,TRBV7-2,TRBD1,TRBJ2-4,CASTLLIDRGNIQYF,TGTGCCAGCACCTTATTAATCGACAGGGGGAACATTCAGTACTTC
.,TRBV3-1,.,TRBJ2-7,CASSQETFPYEQYF,TGTGCCAGCAGCCAAGAAACCTTCCCCTACGAGCAGTACTTC
once,TRBV6-5,.,TRBJ2-2,CASRGAQNPGELFF,TGTGCCAGCAGGGGAGCTCAGAATCCCGGGGAGCTGTTTTTT
.,TRBV11-3,.,TRBJ2-1,CASSLEATYEQFF,TGTGCCAGCAGCTTAGAAGCGACCTATGAGCAGTTCTTC
few,TRBV11-2,.,TRBJ1-2,CASSLDGTDTMGYTF,TGTGCCAGCAGCTTAGATGGTACGGACACTATGGGCTACACCTTC
.,TRBV20-1,.,TRBJ2-5,CSARDPTDPKETQYF,TGCAGTGCTAGAGATCCGACAGACCCCAAAGAGACCCAGTACTTC
.,TRBV4-3,.,TRBJ1-2,CASSQEFRLFAGGYTF,TGCGCCAGCAGCCAAGAGTTCCGGCTTTTCGCGGGGGGCTACACCTTC
.,TRBV7-2,.,TRBJ1-5,CASSSGAGYYSNQPQHF,TGTGCCAGCAGCTCCGGGGCAGGATACTATAGCAATCAGCCCCAGCATTTT
many,TRBV15,TRBD1,TRBJ2-3,CATSEGQGAQTDTQYF,TGTGCCACCAGCGAGGGACAGGGGGCTCAGACAGATACGCAGTATTTT
few,TRBV5-1,.,TRBJ2-5,CASRIEVRETQYF,TGCGCCAGCAGAATAGAAGTTCGGGAGACCCAGTACTTC
many,TRBV5-6,.,TRBJ2-7,CASSPLGPYEQYF,TGTGCCAGCAGCCCATTGGGCCCCTACGAGCAGTACTTC
.,TRBV20-1,TRBD2,TRBJ2-1,CSASGLAGYNEQFF,TGCAGTGCTAGCGGACTAGCGGGGTACAATGAGCAGTTCTTC
.,TRBV6-5,TRBD2,TRBJ2-4,CASKDAGLAENIQYF,TGTGCCAGCAAAGACGCGGGGCTAGCGGAAAACATTCAGTACTTC
.,TRBV6-2/TRBV6-3,TRBD1,TRBJ2-7,CASSGTGTGKSYEQYF,TGTGCCAGCAGCGGAACCGGGACAGGTAAATCCTACGAGCAGTACTTC
.,TRBV7-9,TRBD2,TRBJ2-1,CASTFDGGLNNEQFF,TGTGCCAGCACCTTCGACGGGGGGTTAAATAATGAGCAGTTCTTC
once,TRBV7-2,TRBD1,TRBJ1-2,CASSAITGGYGYTF,TGTGCCAGCAGCGCAATCACAGGGGGGTATGGCTACACCTTC
.,TRBV4-2,TRBD1,TRBJ2-2,CASRTDRSNTGELFF,TGTGCCAGCAGAACGGACAGGTCGAACACCGGGGAGCTGTTTTTT
few,TRBV27,TRBD2,TRBJ2-1,CASSPRTSRDEQFF,TGTGCCAGCAGTCCGCGGACTAGCCGAGATGAGCAGTTCTTC
.,TRBV6-2/TRBV6-3,.,TRBJ1-6,CASWPSSSYNSPLHF,TGTGCCAGTTGGCCGTCGAGCTCCTATAATTCACCCCTCCACTTT
.,TRBV5-1,.,TRBJ1-1,CASSLSMGVSTEAFF,TGCGCCAGCAGCCTGTCGATGGGGGTATCCACTGAAGCTTTCTTT
.,TRBV28,.,TRBJ2-7,CASSCARTATYEQYF,TGTGCCAGCAGTTGTGCGAGGACAGCCACCTACGAGCAGTACTTC
few,TRBV7-3,.,TRBJ2-1,CASSLMGPKSEQFF,TGTGCCAGCAGCCTTATGGGGCCCAAGAGTGAGCAGTTCTTC
few,TRBV7-2,.,TRBJ2-5,CASSFTARETQYF,TGTGCCAGCAGCTTCACTGCCCGAGAGACCCAGTACTTC
.,TRBV2,.,TRBJ1-5,CASSVGRNQPQHF,TGTGCCAGCAGTGTGGGACGGAATCAGCCCCAGCATTTT
.,TRBV10-3,TRBD1,TRBJ2-4,CAISVTTGDLAKNIQYF,TGTGCCATCAGTGTCACAACAGGGGATCTAGCCAAAAACATTCAGTACTTC
.,TRBV2,TRBD2,TRBJ2-3,CASRSGGGTTDTQYF,TGTGCCAGCAGGAGTGGCGGGGGAACCACAGATACGCAGTATTTT
.,TRBV7-2,TRBD1,TRBJ2-5,CASSLPTGGRETQYF,TGTGCCAGCAGCCTCCCGACAGGGGGCAGAGAGACCCAGTACTTC